The 29 T cell receptor beta chains listed next were all sequenced from one sample in a study of radiation and T cells in renal cell carcinoma. Generated by immunoSEQ multiplex PCR, the TCRdb table keeps only in-frame clones and is missing some. The profile shows about 78,000 clones, about nine tenths of them singletons. As for time point: blood 4 weeks post-SBRT, at nephrectomy. Treatment denoted: 15 Gy SBRT to primary tumor, nephrectomy 4 weeks later. The specimen comprised blood, sampled from a patient whose treatment included radiotherapy and nephrectomy. The receptor source for this set is a woman aged 70-85 years with renal cell carcinoma.

On this clone itself: The same CDR3 is also encoded by other DNA sequences in this sample. J is TRBJ1-2 and V is TRBV30; tentative D call: TRBD1 (6 bases). V was pared by 3 bases and J by 6 bases, with 14 bases between. Germline V gives CDR1 GTSNPN, CDR2 SVGIG (reference sequence). The length of the CDR3 is 13 residues. The chain's CDR3 is CAWSWTGGDGYTF. The CDR3 DNA sequence: TGTGCCTGGAGCTGGACGGGGGGCGATGGCTACACCTTC. The entire variable domain, with the rest obtained from reference TRBV30 and TRBJ1-2, is as follows: SQTIHQWPATLVQPVGSPLSLECTVEGTSNPNLYWYRQAAGRGLQLLFYSVGIGQISSEVPQNLSASRPQDRQFILSSKKLLLSDSGFYLCAWSWTGGDGYTFGSGTRLTVV.

The V gene is TRBV5-5, the J gene TRBJ2-2; 7 nucleotides align to TRBD1. CDR1 and CDR2 from the germline V gene are SGHKS and YYEKEE (reference sequence). The V and J ends lost 4 bases and 8 bases, in that order; junction bases with no gene match: 5. CDR3 length: 13 amino acids. DNA of the CDR3: TGTGCCAGCAGCCGCGACAGGGCAGGGGAGCTGTTTTTT. Translation: CASSRDRAGELFF. Based on the CDR3 plus reference TRBV5-5 and TRBJ2-2, the full variable domain is DAGVTQSPTHLIKTRGQQVTLRCSPISGHKSVSWYQQVLGQGPQFIFQYYEKEERGRGNFPDRFSARQFPNYSSELNVNALLLGDSALYLCASSRDRAGELFFGEGSRLTVL.

The chain links TRBV7-2 to TRBJ2-3; tentatively, D is TRBD1 or TRBD2 (6 bases each). The CDR3 contains 15 residues. The V and J ends lost 5 bases and 2 bases respectively, with 14 bases between them. In germline, CDR1 is SGHTA, CDR2 FQGNSA. The CDR3 DNA is TGTGCCAGCAGCCCCAGGTGGGGGGCCACAGATACGCAGTATTTT. It yields the protein CASSPRWGATDTQYF.

This chain connects TRBV7-9 to TRBJ1-6; perhaps TRBD1 as D (6 bases). This CDR3 region has 14 residues. The V gene's germline CDR1 is SEHNR and CDR2 FQNEAQ (reference sequence). Trimming cost V 3 bases and J 5 bases, with 8 bases left between them. The CDR3 bases are TGTGCCAGCAGCTTTGAGGGGGATAATTCACCCCTCCACTTT. It translates to CASSFEGDNSPLHF.

The CDR3 region is CASSPRGSVAKNIQYF. In nucleotides, the CDR3 is TGTGCCAGCAGCCCCCGGGGTAGCGTGGCCAAAAACATTCAGTACTTC. The chain recombines TRBV5-6 with TRBJ2-4, with a tentative D call TRBD2 (5 bases). Germline assignment: CDR1 SGHDT and CDR2 YYEEEE. Trimming left V 4 bases short and J 1 base short, with 15 bases between. There are 16 residues in the CDR3.

The chain recombines TRBV5-4 with TRBJ2-3, with unresolved D. V was cut by 6 bases and J by 8 bases, with 16 bases left in between. The germline CDR1 and CDR2 sequences are SGHNT and YYREEE (reference sequence). This CDR3 is 13 amino acids long. The CDR3, as DNA: TGTGCCAGCACCGACCTGACCCGCAGTACGCAGTATTTT. Residues: CASTDLTRSTQYF. Together with reference TRBV5-4 and TRBJ2-3, the CDR3 gives the full variable domain: ETGVTQSPTHLIKTRGQQVTLRCSSQSGHNTVSWYQQALGQGPQFIFQYYREEENGRGNFPPRFSGLQFPNYSSELNVNALELDDSALYLCASTDLTRSTQYFGPGTRLTVL.

The CDR3 DNA reads TGTGCCAGCAGCCCGTCACGGGGTAGCGGGGGATACGAGCAGTACTTC. It encodes CASSPSRGSGGYEQYF. The J gene is TRBJ2-7, the V gene TRBV5-6; TRBD2 matches 9 bases. Trimming cost V 4 bases and J 4 bases; bases outside gene matches: 12. CDR1 is SGHDT, CDR2 YYEEEE, per germline. This CDR3 region has 16 residues.

The chain couples TRBV12-5 to TRBJ1-1; perhaps TRBD1 as D (5 bases). Trimming removed 1 base at V and 1 base at J, with 16 bases between. This CDR3 comprises 17 residues. Germline V gene lookup returns CDR1 LGHNT and CDR2 FRNRAP. The chain's CDR3 is CASGLGLKDNSNTEAFF. The CDR3 bases are TGTGCTAGTGGTTTGGGGCTGAAGGACAATTCGAACACTGAAGCTTTCTTT. The full variable domain, with the rest looked up from reference TRBV12-5 and TRBJ1-1, is DARVTQTPRHKVTEMGQEVTMRCQPILGHNTVFWYRQTMMQGLELLAYFRNRAPLDDSGMPKDRFSAEMPDATLATLKIQPSEPRDSAVYFCASGLGLKDNSNTEAFFGQGTRLTVV.

In its sample, this clone was seen once. This specimen includes other DNA sequences encoding the same CDR3. The V and J genes are TRBV30 and TRBJ2-1; D not resolved. V lost 0 bases and J lost 6, with 3 bases in between. The CDR3 consists of 11 residues. Germline V CDR1 and CDR2: GTSNPN, SVGIG (reference sequence). The chain's CDR3 is CAWSVLNEQFF. CDR3 DNA sequence: TGTGCCTGGAGTGTACTCAATGAGCAGTTCTTC.

This chain connects TRBV6-6 to TRBJ2-2; no definite D call. V lost 6 bases to trimming and J lost 7 bases, with 9 bases between them. Germline assignment: CDR1 MNHNY and CDR2 SVGAGI (reference sequence). This CDR3 is built from 12 residues. The CDR3, as DNA: TGTGCCAGCAGCCGAGCCGTCGGGGAGCTGTTTTTT. Its translation is CASSRAVGELFF.

The chain joins TRBV6-4 to TRBJ2-1, with D hard to call. Germline V CDR1 and CDR2: MRHNA, SNTAGT. Deletions cut 1 base from V and 7 bases from J, with 8 bases between. This CDR3 has 13 residues. CDR3 DNA sequence: TGTGCCAGCAGTGACTTTCAAGGGAATGAGCAGTTCTTC. Translating it yields CASSDFQGNEQFF.

The chain links TRBV7-2 to TRBJ1-2; possible D gene TRBD1, 5 bases. The germline CDR1 and CDR2 sequences are SGHTA and FQGNSA. V was shortened by 5 bases and J by 4 bases, with 14 bases between the two germline ends. This CDR3 contains 14 residues. The CDR3 DNA follows: TGTGCCAGCAGCCTGGGACCGGAGGTCTATGGCTACACCTTC. Encoded protein: CASSLGPEVYGYTF.

The CDR3: CATSSQTGTGNTIYF. The CDR3, as DNA: TGTGCCACCAGCAGTCAGACGGGGACTGGAAACACCATATATTTT. This chain connects TRBV15 to TRBJ1-3; D gene ambiguous. The CDR3 sequence is 15 residues long. The ends were cut back, 3 bases at V and 2 bases at J, with 11 bases in the middle. Germline V gene sequence: CDR1 LNHNV, CDR2 YYDKDF (reference sequence).

This clone has just one count. This rearrangement joins TRBV19 to TRBJ1-5, with TRBD1 identical over 8 bases. Germline loops: CDR1 LNHDA, CDR2 SQIVND (reference sequence). V was pared by 4 bases and J by 2 bases, with 4 bases of the junction left unmatched. The CDR3 runs 15 residues. CDR3 loop: CASSTPGQGNQPQHF. The CDR3 coding sequence is TGTGCCAGTAGTACGCCGGGACAGGGCAATCAGCCCCAGCATTTT.

The chain combines TRBV30 with TRBJ2-3; 10 positions agree with TRBD2. Germline CDR1 reads GTSNPN; CDR2 reads SVGIG (reference sequence). This CDR3 is 14 amino acids long. J was trimmed by 3 bases and V by 2 bases; bases with no gene match: 2. The CDR3 DNA sequence: TGTGCCTGGAGTACAGCGGGGGGGACAGATACGCAGTATTTT. It codes for CAWSTAGGTDTQYF. The complete variable domain, with remaining parts taken from reference TRBV30 and TRBJ2-3, reads SQTIHQWPATLVQPVGSPLSLECTVEGTSNPNLYWYRQAAGRGLQLLFYSVGIGQISSEVPQNLSASRPQDRQFILSSKKLLLSDSGFYLCAWSTAGGTDTQYFGPGTRLTVL.

The chain carries TRBV5-4 and TRBJ2-7; D gene unclear. The CDR3 runs 15 residues. CDR1 and CDR2 from the germline V gene are SGHNT and YYREEE (reference sequence). The ends were cut back, 1 base at V and 0 bases at J, with 11 bases in the middle. CDR3 sequence: CASSLSVVGSYEQYF. CDR3 sequence (DNA): TGTGCCAGCAGCTTGTCGGTCGTTGGCTCCTACGAGCAGTACTTC.

V is TRBV9 and J is TRBJ2-3; 8 bases align to TRBD1. Germline V gene lookup returns CDR1 SGDLS and CDR2 YYNGEE. Trimming at V came to 2 bases and at J to 8 bases, leaving 7 bases not matched to a gene. This CDR3 is built from 14 residues. The CDR3 reads CASSVLQGASTQYF. CDR3 coding DNA: TGTGCCAGCAGCGTCCTTCAGGGGGCGAGTACGCAGTATTTT.

This sequence joins TRBV29-1 and TRBJ2-2, with 8 bases lining up with TRBD1. The CDR3 contains 13 residues. Per the germline V gene, CDR1 is SQVTM and CDR2 is ANQGSEA. Trimming removed 7 bases from V and 4 bases from J; junction bases left unmatched: 5. CDR3 sequence: CSGGQGVTGELFF. In DNA form, the CDR3 reads TGCAGCGGCGGACAGGGCGTCACCGGGGAGCTGTTTTTT.

The gene calls are TRBV28 and TRBJ2-7; 7 positions match TRBD2. The CDR3 has 16 amino acids. The germline V gene encodes CDR1 MDHEN and CDR2 SYDVKM. V lost 6 bases and J lost 6; bases outside the gene matches: 17. The CDR3 region has the DNA TGTGCCAGCAGATCCACCGGGGTGGGCGGGAGAAGCGAGCAGTACTTC. This translates into CASRSTGVGGRSEQYF.

The chain joins TRBV5-8 to TRBJ1-2, with D hard to call. CDR1 and CDR2 (germline): SGHTS, YDEGEE. With 4 bases removed from V and 10 bases from J, the gap between germline ends came to 26 bases. The CDR3 has 16 amino acids. The chain's CDR3 is CASSRSIGLTSMAYTF. CDR3 in DNA: TGTGCCAGCAGCCGTTCTATAGGGTTAACCTCTATGGCCTACACCTTC. The full variable domain, rest sourced from reference TRBV5-8 and TRBJ1-2, is EAGVTQSPTHLIKTRGQQATLRCSPISGHTSVYWYQQALGLGLQFLLWYDEGEERNRGNFPPRFSGRQFPNYSSELNVNALELEDSALYLCASSRSIGLTSMAYTFGSGTRLTVV.

The V and J genes are TRBV7-8 and TRBJ2-2, with no clear D. V was trimmed by 0 bases and J by 6 bases, leaving 2 bases between them. The germline CDR1 and CDR2 sequences are SGHVS and FQNEAQ. The CDR3 sequence is 12 residues long. The CDR3 DNA follows: TGTGCCAGCAGCTTAGCGGCCGGGGAGCTGTTTTTT. Residues: CASSLAAGELFF.

The chain is built from TRBV7-5 and TRBJ2-2; TRBD1, as called in the table, went unchecked against the DNA. TRBV7-5 is classified as a pseudogene. The CDR3 loop spans 20 amino acids. CDR3: CARSFDRGPTRSWFCGELFF. The CDR3 coding sequence is TGTGCCAGAAGCTTTGACAGGGGGCCGACCCGCTCCTGGTTCTGTGGGGAGCTGTTTTTT.

This chain uses TRBV25-1 with TRBJ2-7; D is unclear. Germline-derived CDR1 and CDR2 are MGHDK and SYGVNS. CDR3 length: 11 amino acids. Trimming removed 3 bases from V and 5 bases from J, with 5 bases in between. In nucleotides, the CDR3 is TGTGCCAGCAGTGACTTCAACGAGCAGTACTTC. This sequence encodes CASSDFNEQYF.

The rearrangement joins TRBV5-4 to TRBJ2-3; no firm D call. V was pared by 4 bases and J by 5 bases, with 20 bases between. Per germline, CDR1 SGHNT and CDR2 YYREEE (reference sequence). The CDR3 spans 16 residues. The CDR3 is CASSRPRFPRRDTQYF. CDR3 sequence (DNA): TGTGCCAGCAGCCGTCCACGCTTTCCCCGGCGAGATACGCAGTATTTT.

V gene TRBV30 combines with J gene TRBJ2-5; 7 bases align to TRBD1. The J call is uncertain, as TRBJ2-7 better fits the DNA end. The CDR3 is made up of 12 amino acids. CDR1 GTSNPN and CDR2 SVGIG come from the germline V gene (reference sequence). The CDR3 sequence is CAWSANRGEQYF. For the CDR3, the DNA is TGTGCCTGGAGCGCTAACAGGGGCGAGCAGTACTTC.

The rearrangement links TRBV28 to TRBJ1-1, with 9 bases identical to TRBD1. The germline gives CDR1 MDHEN, CDR2 SYDVKM. The CDR3 is 14 amino acids. The junction had 10 bases not matched to a gene; V was cut back by 7 bases and J by 7 bases. The CDR3 loop is CASTLTGGVSEAFF. The CDR3 DNA follows: TGTGCCAGCACCCTAACAGGGGGCGTTAGTGAAGCTTTCTTT.

The chain couples TRBV14 to TRBJ2-5; weak D call: TRBD2 (6 bases). V lost 5 bases and J lost 1, with 11 bases in between. This CDR3 region has 14 residues. CDR1 SGHDN and CDR2 FVKESK come from the germline V gene. Here the CDR3 DNA reads TGTGCCAGCAGCAAAGTCGGGGGCCAAGAGACCCAGTACTTC. Amino acids: CASSKVGGQETQYF.

The gene calls are TRBV5-4 and TRBJ1-1, with D possibly being TRBD1 (5 bases). In germline, CDR1 is SGHNT, CDR2 YYREEE (reference sequence). CDR3 length: 13 amino acids. V lost 9 bases and J 5 bases, leaving 17 bases between the germline ends. CDR3 nucleotide sequence: TGTGCCACTGCACTAGGGGTAGGGACTGAAGCTTTCTTT. The encoded protein is CATALGVGTEAFF.

This sequence joins TRBV5-4 and TRBJ1-2, with TRBD1 identical over 9 bases. With V trimmed by 5 bases and J by 2 bases, 10 bases remained unmatched. The CDR3 contains 16 residues. Germline CDR1 reads SGHNT; CDR2 reads YYREEE (reference sequence). CDR3 in DNA: TGTGCCAGCAGTCCTGGACAGGGGCGGATAAACTATGGCTACACCTTC. Its translation is CASSPGQGRINYGYTF.